This T cell receptor (beta chain) was sequenced for a study of OX40 agonist ivuxolimab in advanced cancers. Whole-study context: Six ivuxolimab dose levels, 0.01 to 10 mg/kg, were given intravenously every 2 weeks.

Blood samples were obtained at baseline, cycle 4 day 1, and cycle 7 day 1. Per the germline V gene, CDR1 is SGDLS and CDR2 is YYNGEE. Trimming pared 4 bases from V and 0 bases from J, leaving 17 bases between. The CDR3 extends over 16 amino acids. Data came from immunoSEQ multiplex PCR; TCRdb stores just in-frame clones and leaves some out. The sample has 80,000 or so clones; approximately 94% are singletons. The receptor was derived from an adult with an advanced solid tumor such as melanoma, head and neck, liver or kidney cancer. V usage is TRBV9 and J usage is TRBJ2-7; no clear D gene. Here the sequenced sample was CD4+ or CD8+ T cells sorted from blood, taken in a trial of the OX40 agonist ivuxolimab. The CDR3 bases are TGTGCCAGCAGCCCCTCCCTTGGGATAGCCTCCTACGAGCAGTACTTC. Translating it yields CASSPSLGIASYEQYF.